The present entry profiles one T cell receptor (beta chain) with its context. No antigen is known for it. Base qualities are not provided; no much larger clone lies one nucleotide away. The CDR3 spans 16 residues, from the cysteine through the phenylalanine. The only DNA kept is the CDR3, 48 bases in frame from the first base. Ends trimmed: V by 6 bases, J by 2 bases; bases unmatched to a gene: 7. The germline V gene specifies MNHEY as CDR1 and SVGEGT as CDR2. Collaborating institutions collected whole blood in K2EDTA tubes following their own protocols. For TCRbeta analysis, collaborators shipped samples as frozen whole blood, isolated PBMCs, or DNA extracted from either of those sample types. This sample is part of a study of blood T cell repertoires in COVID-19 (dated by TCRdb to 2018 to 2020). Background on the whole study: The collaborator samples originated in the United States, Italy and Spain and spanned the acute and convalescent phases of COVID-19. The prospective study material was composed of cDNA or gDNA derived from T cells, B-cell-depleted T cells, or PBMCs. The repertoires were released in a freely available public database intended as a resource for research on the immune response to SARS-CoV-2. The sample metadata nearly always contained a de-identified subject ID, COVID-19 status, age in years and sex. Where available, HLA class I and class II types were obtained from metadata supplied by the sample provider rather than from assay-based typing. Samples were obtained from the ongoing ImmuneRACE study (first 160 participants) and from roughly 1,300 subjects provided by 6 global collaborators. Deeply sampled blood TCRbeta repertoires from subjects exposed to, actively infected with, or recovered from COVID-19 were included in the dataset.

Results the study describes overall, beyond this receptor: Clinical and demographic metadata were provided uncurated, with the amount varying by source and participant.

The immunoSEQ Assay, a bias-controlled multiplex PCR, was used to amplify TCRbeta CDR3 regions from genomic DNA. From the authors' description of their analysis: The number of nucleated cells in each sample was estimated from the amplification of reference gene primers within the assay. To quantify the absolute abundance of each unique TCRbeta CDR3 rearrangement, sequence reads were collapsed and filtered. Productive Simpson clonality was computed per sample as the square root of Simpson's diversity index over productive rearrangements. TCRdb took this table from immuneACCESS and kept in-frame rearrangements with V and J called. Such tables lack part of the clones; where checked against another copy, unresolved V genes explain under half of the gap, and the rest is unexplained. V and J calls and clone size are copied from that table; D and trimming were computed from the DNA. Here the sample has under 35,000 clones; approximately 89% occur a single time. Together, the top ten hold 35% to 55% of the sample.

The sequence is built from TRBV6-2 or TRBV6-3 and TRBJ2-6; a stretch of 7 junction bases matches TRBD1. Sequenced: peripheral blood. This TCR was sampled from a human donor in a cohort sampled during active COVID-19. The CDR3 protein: CASSPDRSPGANVLTF. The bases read TGTGCCAGCAGCCCGGACAGGTCCCCTGGGGCCAACGTCCTGACTTTC.